This T cell receptor (beta chain) was found in a study of blood T cell repertoires in COVID-19. Study at large: Both acute and convalescent COVID-19 samples were obtained from the United States, Italy and Spain. From T cells, B-cell-depleted T cells, or PBMCs came the material, which was cDNA or gDNA.

This CDR3 has 17 amino acids. V lost 5 bases, J lost 12 bases, and 16 bases stayed unmatched. Germline V gene data show CDR1 as SEHNR and CDR2 as FQNEAQ (reference sequence). As processed by the authors: Researchers report that nucleated cell counts were estimated from reference gene primer amplification. TCRdb's copy holds only in-frame clones and misses some; the assay was immunoSEQ multiplex PCR. V, J and clone size are those of that table, while D and trimming were read from the DNA. The sample has hundreds of thousands of clones, more than 70% seen once. V gene TRBV7-9 combines with J gene TRBJ2-1; TRBD2 aligns across 13 bases. The sequenced sample was peripheral blood. The TCR comes from a woman aged 25 to 45 who had recovered from COVID-19. The CDR3 is CASSPTTGTSGARGQFF. CDR3 nucleotides: TGTGCCAGCAGCCCAACAACCGGGACTAGCGGGGCGCGGGGGCAGTTCTTC.